The T cell receptor beta chain described here comes from a study of T cell responses to AZD1222 COVID-19 vaccine. Using immunoSEQ multiplex PCR, the repertoire was profiled, and TCRdb retains in-frame clones only, with some absent. The repertoire consists of about 110,000 clones, with approximately 90% occurring once and the leading ten covering around 4.7%. V was pared by 3 bases and J by 5 bases, with 15 bases between. Germline V gene data show CDR1 as LNHNV and CDR2 as YYDKDF (reference sequence). This CDR3 comprises 15 residues. The V and J genes are TRBV15 and TRBJ2-3, with D possibly called TRBD1 or TRBD2 (5 bases each). This specimen consisted of peripheral blood, obtained 28 days after the second AZD1222 dose. This clonotype was obtained from an adult who received the AZD1222 COVID-19 vaccine. The CDR3 protein is CATSSYAGARDTQYF. CDR3 DNA sequence: TGTGCCACCAGCAGCTACGCCGGGGCCAGAGATACGCAGTATTTT.